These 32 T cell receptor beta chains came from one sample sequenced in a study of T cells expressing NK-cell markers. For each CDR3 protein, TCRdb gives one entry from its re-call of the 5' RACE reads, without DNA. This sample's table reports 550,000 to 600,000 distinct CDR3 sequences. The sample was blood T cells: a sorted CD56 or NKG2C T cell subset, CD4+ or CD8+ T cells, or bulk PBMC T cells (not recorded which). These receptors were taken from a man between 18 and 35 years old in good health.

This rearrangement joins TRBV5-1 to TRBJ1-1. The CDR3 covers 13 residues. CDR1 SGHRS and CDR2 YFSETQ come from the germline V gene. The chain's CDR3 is CATSRLASTEAFF.

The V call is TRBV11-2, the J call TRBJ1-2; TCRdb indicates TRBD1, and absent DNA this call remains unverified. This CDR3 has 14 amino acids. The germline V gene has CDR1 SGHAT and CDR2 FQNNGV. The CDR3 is CASSSTQPGYGYTF.

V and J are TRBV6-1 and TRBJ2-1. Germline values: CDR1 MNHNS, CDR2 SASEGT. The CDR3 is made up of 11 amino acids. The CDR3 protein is CDGSSFNEQFF.

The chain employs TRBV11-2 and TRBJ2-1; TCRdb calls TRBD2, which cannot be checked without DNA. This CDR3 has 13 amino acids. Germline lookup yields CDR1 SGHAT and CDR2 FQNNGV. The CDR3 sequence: CASSLTGAFEQFF.

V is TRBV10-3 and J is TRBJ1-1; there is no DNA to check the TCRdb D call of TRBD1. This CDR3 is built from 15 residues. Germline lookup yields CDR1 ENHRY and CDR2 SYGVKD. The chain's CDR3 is CAISESGGQYTEAFF.

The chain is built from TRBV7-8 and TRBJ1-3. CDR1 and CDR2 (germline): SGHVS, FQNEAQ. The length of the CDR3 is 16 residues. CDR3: CASSNLPVLSGNTIYF.

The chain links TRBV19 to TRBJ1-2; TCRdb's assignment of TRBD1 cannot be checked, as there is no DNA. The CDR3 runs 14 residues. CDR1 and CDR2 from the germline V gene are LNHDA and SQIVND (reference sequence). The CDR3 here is CASTMYGGDYGYTF.

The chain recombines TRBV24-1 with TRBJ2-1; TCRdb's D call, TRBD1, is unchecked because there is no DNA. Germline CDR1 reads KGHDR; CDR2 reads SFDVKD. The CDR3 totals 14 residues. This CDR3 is CATSYGTGGYEQFF.

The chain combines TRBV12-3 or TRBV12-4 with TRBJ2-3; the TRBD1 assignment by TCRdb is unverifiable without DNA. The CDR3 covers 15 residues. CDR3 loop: CASTVGQLRTDTQYF.

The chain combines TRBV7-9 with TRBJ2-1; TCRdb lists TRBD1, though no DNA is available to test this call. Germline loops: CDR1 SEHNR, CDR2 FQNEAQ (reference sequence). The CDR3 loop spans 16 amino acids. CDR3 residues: CATRGRTGGFTIEQFF.

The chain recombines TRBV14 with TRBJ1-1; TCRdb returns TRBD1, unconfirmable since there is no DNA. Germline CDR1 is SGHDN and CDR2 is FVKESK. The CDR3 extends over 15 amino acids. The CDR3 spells CASSQDRGWNTEAFF.

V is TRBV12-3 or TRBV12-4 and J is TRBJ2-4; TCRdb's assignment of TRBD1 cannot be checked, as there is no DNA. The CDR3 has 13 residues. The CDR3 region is CASTPGQGGHRYF.

CDR3 sequence reads: CASRATLQGYYTDTQYF. The rearrangement joins TRBV6-2 or TRBV6-3 to TRBJ2-3; TCRdb designates TRBD1, a call that cannot be tested without DNA. The germline V gene has CDR1 MNHEY and CDR2 SVGEGT. The CDR3 is 17 residues long.

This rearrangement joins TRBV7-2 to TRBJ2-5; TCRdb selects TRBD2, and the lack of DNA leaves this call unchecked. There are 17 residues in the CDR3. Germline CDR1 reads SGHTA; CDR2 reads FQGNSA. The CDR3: CASSLSRLAGVSGTQYF. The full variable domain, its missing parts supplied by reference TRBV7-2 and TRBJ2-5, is GAGVSQSPSNKVTEKGKDVELRCDPISGHTALYWYRQSLGQGLEFLIYFQGNSAPDKSGLPSDRFSAERTGGSVSTLTIQRTQQEDSAVYLCASSLSRLAGVSGTQYFGPGTRLLVL.

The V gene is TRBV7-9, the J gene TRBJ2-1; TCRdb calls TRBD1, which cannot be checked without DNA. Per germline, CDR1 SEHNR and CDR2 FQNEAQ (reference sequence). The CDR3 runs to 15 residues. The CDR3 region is CASTKVRGGYNEQFF.

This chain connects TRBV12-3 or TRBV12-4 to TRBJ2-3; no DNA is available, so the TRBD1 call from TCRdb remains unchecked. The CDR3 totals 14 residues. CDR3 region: CASSLGGQLVAQYF.

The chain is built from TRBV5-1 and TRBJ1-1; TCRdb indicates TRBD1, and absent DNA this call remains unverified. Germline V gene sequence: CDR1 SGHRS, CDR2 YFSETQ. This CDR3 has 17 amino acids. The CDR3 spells CASSPDFVPVTSTEAFF. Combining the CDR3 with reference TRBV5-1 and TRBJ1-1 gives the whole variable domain KAGVTQTPRYLIKTRGQQVTLSCSPISGHRSVSWYQQTPGQGLQFLFEYFSETQRNKGNFPGRFSGRQFSNSRSEMNVSTLELGDSALYLCASSPDFVPVTSTEAFFGQGTRLTVV.

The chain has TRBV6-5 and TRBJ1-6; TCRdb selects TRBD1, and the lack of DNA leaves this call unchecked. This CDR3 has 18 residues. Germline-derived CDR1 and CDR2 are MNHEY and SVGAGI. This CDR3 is CASSYSSAGGFYNSPLHF.

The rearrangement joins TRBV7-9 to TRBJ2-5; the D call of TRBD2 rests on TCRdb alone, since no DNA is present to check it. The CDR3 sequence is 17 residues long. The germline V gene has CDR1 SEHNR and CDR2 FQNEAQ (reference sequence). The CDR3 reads CASSLRSGLAGRETQYF.

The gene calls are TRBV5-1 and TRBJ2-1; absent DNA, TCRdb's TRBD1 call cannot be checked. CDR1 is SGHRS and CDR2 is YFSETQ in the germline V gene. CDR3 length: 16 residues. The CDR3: CASSLAGGVFYNEQFF.

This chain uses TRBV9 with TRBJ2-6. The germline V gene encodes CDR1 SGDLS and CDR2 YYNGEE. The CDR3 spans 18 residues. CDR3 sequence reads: CASSVGVVGSAGANVLTF.

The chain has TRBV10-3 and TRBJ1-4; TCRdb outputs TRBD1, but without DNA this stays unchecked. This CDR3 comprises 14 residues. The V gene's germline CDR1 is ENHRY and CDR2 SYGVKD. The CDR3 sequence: CAISEDRLDEKLFF.

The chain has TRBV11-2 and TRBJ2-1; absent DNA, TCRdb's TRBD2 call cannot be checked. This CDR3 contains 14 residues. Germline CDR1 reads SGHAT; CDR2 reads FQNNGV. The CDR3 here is CASSLNIWGREQFF.

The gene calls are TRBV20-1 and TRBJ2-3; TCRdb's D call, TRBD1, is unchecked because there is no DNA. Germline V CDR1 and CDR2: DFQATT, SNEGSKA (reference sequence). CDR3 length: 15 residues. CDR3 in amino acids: CSAKRDRVPTDTQYF.

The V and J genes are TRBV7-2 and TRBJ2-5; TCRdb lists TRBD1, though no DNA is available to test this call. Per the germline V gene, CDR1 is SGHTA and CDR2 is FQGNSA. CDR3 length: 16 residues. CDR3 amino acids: CASSLGRDRFQETQYF.

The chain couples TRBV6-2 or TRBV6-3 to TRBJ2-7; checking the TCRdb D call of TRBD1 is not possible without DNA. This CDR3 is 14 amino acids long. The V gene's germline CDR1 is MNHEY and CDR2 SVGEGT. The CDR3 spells CASSYGGQSYEQYF.

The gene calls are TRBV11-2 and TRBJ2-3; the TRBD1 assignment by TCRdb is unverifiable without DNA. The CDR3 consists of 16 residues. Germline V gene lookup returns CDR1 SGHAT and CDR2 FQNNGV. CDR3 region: CASRRGQGSRAFAQYF.

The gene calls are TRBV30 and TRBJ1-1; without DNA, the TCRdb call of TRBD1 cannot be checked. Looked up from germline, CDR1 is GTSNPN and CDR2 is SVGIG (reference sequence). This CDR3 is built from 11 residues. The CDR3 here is CHGQLNTEAFF.

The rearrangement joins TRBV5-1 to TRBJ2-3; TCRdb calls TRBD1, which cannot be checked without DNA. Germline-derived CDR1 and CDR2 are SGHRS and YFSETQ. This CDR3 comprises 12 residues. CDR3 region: CASALSPDTQYF.

This chain's CDR3 is CASSIRQGANTEAFF. The chain employs TRBV7-9 and TRBJ1-1; checking the TCRdb D call of TRBD1 is not possible without DNA. CDR1 SEHNR and CDR2 FQNEAQ come from the germline V gene (reference sequence). CDR3 length: 15 amino acids. Complete variable domain (other parts from reference TRBV7-9 and TRBJ1-1): DTGVSQNPRHKITKRGQNVTFRCDPISEHNRLYWYRQTLGQGPEFLTYFQNEAQLEKSRLLSDRFSAERPKGSFSTLEIQRTEQGDSAMYLCASSIRQGANTEAFFGQGTRLTVV.

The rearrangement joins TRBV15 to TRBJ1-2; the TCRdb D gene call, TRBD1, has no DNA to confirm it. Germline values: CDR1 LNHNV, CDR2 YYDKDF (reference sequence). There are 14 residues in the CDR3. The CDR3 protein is CATSTGPYNYGYTF.

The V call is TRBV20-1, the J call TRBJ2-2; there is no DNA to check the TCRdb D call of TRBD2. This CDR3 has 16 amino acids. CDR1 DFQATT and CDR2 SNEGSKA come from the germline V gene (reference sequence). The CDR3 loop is CSARSPTGTSHGELFF.